This T cell receptor beta chain appears in the sequencing data of a study of T-cell reconstitution after alpha-beta-depleted transplantation in children. General study results and limits: In some patients, recipient T cells and intrathymic progenitors surviving conditioning explained high day-60 diversity. Once a year had passed after transplant, T-cell counts and diversity came mostly from newly produced T cells. Several hundred expanded graft clones reportedly supplied alpha-beta T cells about two months after transplant.

Germline V lookup: CDR1 SQVTM, CDR2 ANQGSEA. The CDR3 runs 14 residues. V lost 3 bases to trimming and J lost 2 bases, with 12 bases between them. About this clonotype: The target antigen is unknown.

Unique molecular identifiers were incorporated into the prepared TCRbeta library. TCRdb processed the PCR reads anew with MiXCR; each CDR3 protein has one entry. The table lists about 580,000 distinct CDR3 sequences, about a quarter of them singletons. This clonotype was obtained from a boy under two years old with Wiskott-Aldrich syndrome, due to receive a stem cell transplant. Source: PBMCs, taken before TCRalphabeta/CD19-depleted stem cell transplant. The chain couples TRBV29-1 to TRBJ2-3; D remains unclear. Written as DNA, the CDR3 is TGCAGCGTTGAGAGCCGACGGAACACAGATACGCAGTATTTT. As protein: CSVESRRNTDTQYF.